What follows are 18 T cell receptor beta chains derived from one specimen sequenced in a study of shared clonotypes between healthy human individuals. The protocol was immunoSEQ multiplex PCR, while the TCRdb copy is restricted to in-frame clones and leaves out a portion. The table lists 2 million to 2.5 million clones, under 95% of them singletons. Sequencing was performed on naive CD4+ T cells from PBMCs. As for subset: CD45RA+ positively selected. These receptors were obtained from a man aged 18-30 years in good health. Some clones in this sample may be carry-over from other donors' samples.

The chain links TRBV7-7 to TRBJ2-2; TRBD1 is a possible D gene (7 bases). Deletions cut 6 bases from V and 6 bases from J, with 20 bases between. Germline V gene lookup returns CDR1 SSHAT and CDR2 FNYEAQ (reference sequence). The CDR3 extends over 16 amino acids. In DNA, the CDR3 is TGTGCCAGCAGTCCCAGCTCCAGGGGGGTCGCCGGGGAGCTGTTTTTT. Protein: CASSPSSRGVAGELFF.

The rearrangement links TRBV6-1 to TRBJ1-5, with no clear D. This CDR3 is 13 amino acids long. Germline CDR1 and CDR2: MNHNS and SASEGT. V was trimmed by 6 bases and J by 4 bases, leaving 10 bases between them. As DNA, the CDR3 is TGTGCCAGCAGCACTAAGGTAAATCAGCCCCAGCATTTT. Translation gives CASSTKVNQPQHF.

To note about this clone: The same CDR3 is also encoded by other DNA sequences in this sample. The gene calls are TRBV30 and TRBJ2-6; D is unresolved. The CDR3 loop spans 15 amino acids. Between the trimmed V and J ends, which lost 3 bases and 0 bases, there was a span of 9 bases. Germline lookup yields CDR1 GTSNPN and CDR2 SVGIG (reference sequence). The CDR3 bases are TGTGCCTGGAGCTCTGGCGGCTCTGGGGCCAACGTCCTGACTTTC. The encoded protein is CAWSSGGSGANVLTF.

This clone was observed a single time. The chain employs TRBV7-8 and TRBJ2-2; no reliable D call. Germline CDR1 and CDR2: SGHVS and FQNEAQ. The CDR3 totals 16 residues. The germline V and J ends were trimmed by 2 bases and 2 bases, with 12 bases remaining between them. DNA for the CDR3: TGTGCCAGCAGCTTATTCTCCCAGGTTAACACCGGGGAGCTGTTTTTT. Residues: CASSLFSQVNTGELFF.

This sequence joins TRBV11-2 and TRBJ2-1, with 7 bases fitting TRBD2. After removal of 1 base from V and 6 bases from J, the junction contained 6 bases not matched to a gene. The germline V gene has CDR1 SGHAT and CDR2 FQNNGV. The CDR3 consists of 15 residues. The CDR3 spells CASSLVRGDGNEQFF. DNA of the CDR3: TGTGCCAGCAGCTTAGTCCGGGGGGATGGCAATGAGCAGTTCTTC.

The CDR3 loop reads CASSRVTNEKLFF. The CDR3 DNA is TGTGCCAGCAGCAGGGTAACTAATGAAAAACTGTTTTTT. V and J are TRBV27 and TRBJ1-4; the D gene is possibly TRBD1 (5 bases). Germline V CDR1 and CDR2: MNHEY, SMNVEV (reference sequence). The CDR3 totals 13 residues. Trimming shortened V by 6 bases and J by 1 base, and 6 bases separated the two germline ends.

This sequence joins TRBV18 and TRBJ2-2; D not resolved. The CDR3 has 15 residues. V was trimmed by 3 bases and J by 0 bases, leaving 8 bases between them. Germline values: CDR1 KGHSH, CDR2 LQKENI. CDR3 region: CASSPYQANTGELFF. The DNA for the CDR3 is TGTGCCAGCTCACCCTACCAGGCGAACACCGGGGAGCTGTTTTTT.

The CDR3 DNA follows: TGTGCCAGCAGCCGATTTGGGTTCCCAGATACGCAGTATTTT. It codes for CASSRFGFPDTQYF. The chain joins TRBV14 to TRBJ2-3; D ambiguous. Between the trimmed V and J ends, which lost 4 bases and 4 bases, there was a span of 12 bases. The CDR3 runs to 14 residues. The germline V gene encodes CDR1 SGHDN and CDR2 FVKESK. The full variable domain, in which reference TRBV14 and TRBJ2-3 provide the parts outside the CDR3, is EAGVTQFPSHSVIEKGQTVTLRCDPISGHDNLYWYRRVMGKEIKFLLHFVKESKQDESGMPNNRFLAERTGGTYSTLKVQPAELEDSGVYFCASSRFGFPDTQYFGPGTRLTVL.

This clone was recorded only once. The chain joins TRBV5-4 to TRBJ2-3, with D tentatively TRBD2 (6 bases). The CDR3 contains 14 residues. Germline V CDR1 and CDR2: SGHNT, YYREEE (reference sequence). Trimming took 6 bases from V and 2 from J, leaving 13 bases between them. The CDR3 nucleotides are TGTGCCAGCATGTCGGCTAGCGCCACAGATACGCAGTATTTT. As protein: CASMSASATDTQYF.

The chain joins TRBV4-3 to TRBJ1-4; D unclear. The CDR3 has 16 amino acids. CDR1 and CDR2 from the germline V gene are LGHNA and YSLEER. Trimming removed 1 base from V and 0 bases from J, with 9 bases in between. The CDR3 loop is CASSQVGGATNEKLFF. The CDR3 DNA is TGCGCCAGCAGCCAAGTAGGCGGAGCAACTAATGAAAAACTGTTTTTT.

This clone was seen only once. The genes are TRBV30 and TRBJ1-2, with D possibly matching TRBD1 (6 bases). The CDR3 runs 16 residues. Deletions cut 1 base from V and 4 bases from J, with 19 bases between. Germline V gives CDR1 GTSNPN, CDR2 SVGIG (reference sequence). CDR3 residues: CAWSAVQGLVPYGYTF. CDR3 coding DNA: TGTGCCTGGAGTGCCGTACAGGGTTTAGTCCCCTATGGCTACACCTTC. The complete variable domain, with remaining parts taken from reference TRBV30 and TRBJ1-2, reads SQTIHQWPATLVQPVGSPLSLECTVEGTSNPNLYWYRQAAGRGLQLLFYSVGIGQISSEVPQNLSASRPQDRQFILSSKKLLLSDSGFYLCAWSAVQGLVPYGYTFGSGTRLTVV.

V and J are TRBV6-6 and TRBJ1-1; a weak D match, TRBD1 (6 bases). The CDR3 spans 13 residues. The germline V and J ends were trimmed by 4 bases and 5 bases, with 11 bases remaining between them. The germline gives CDR1 MNHNY, CDR2 SVGAGI (reference sequence). CDR3 sequence: CASSSLRGTEAFF. Here the CDR3 DNA reads TGTGCCAGCAGTTCCCTCAGGGGTACTGAAGCTTTCTTT.

The chain joins TRBV28 to TRBJ2-7; 9 bases line up with TRBD2. This CDR3 is built from 16 residues. V dropped 7 bases and J dropped 0; count of bases not matched to a gene: 10. CDR1 and CDR2 (germline): MDHEN, SYDVKM. The chain's CDR3 is CASNQGSGSTSYEQYF. CDR3 DNA: TGTGCCAGCAATCAGGGTAGCGGGAGTACCTCCTACGAGCAGTACTTC.

The chain joins TRBV29-1 to TRBJ2-7; perhaps D is TRBD1 or TRBD2 (5 bases each). Per the germline V gene, CDR1 is SQVTM and CDR2 is ANQGSEA. This CDR3 contains 12 residues. V shed 4 bases and J shed 3 bases, with 10 bases lying between them. CDR3 DNA: TGCAGCGTTGTGGGGGACGTCTACGAGCAGTACTTC. It specifies CSVVGDVYEQYF.

This clone was seen a few times. This sequence joins TRBV29-1 and TRBJ1-3, with no clear D. The CDR3 sequence is 11 residues long. Trimming cost V 5 bases and J 3 bases, with 5 bases left between them. Germline lookup yields CDR1 SQVTM and CDR2 ANQGSEA. The CDR3 loop reads CSVRGGNTIYF. DNA for the CDR3: TGCAGCGTTAGAGGTGGAAACACCATATATTTT. Using reference TRBV29-1 and TRBJ1-3 for the parts outside the CDR3, the full variable domain is SAVISQKPSRDICQRGTSLTIQCQVDSQVTMMFWYRQQPGQSLTLIATANQGSEATYESGFVIDKFPISRPNLTFSTLTVSNMSPEDSSIYLCSVRGGNTIYFGEGSWLTVV.

CDR3 protein: CASSAYHSDHEQYF. DNA of the CDR3: TGTGCCAGCAGTGCGTACCATTCCGACCACGAGCAGTACTTC. V usage is TRBV6-1 and J usage is TRBJ2-7; D unclear. This CDR3 is 14 amino acids long. Trimming stripped 4 bases from V and 5 bases from J, with 15 bases between. Germline V gives CDR1 MNHNS, CDR2 SASEGT.

The chain uses TRBV19 and TRBJ1-5; possibly TRBD1 for D (5 bases). CDR1 is LNHDA, CDR2 SQIVND, per germline (reference sequence). The CDR3 has 13 residues. The V end was cut by 4 bases, the J end by 5 bases, with 9 bases between. The CDR3 is CASSTGFYQPQHF. The CDR3 DNA follows: TGTGCCAGTAGTACAGGGTTCTATCAGCCCCAGCATTTT.

This clone was seen a few times. Other DNA sequences in the same sample also yield this CDR3. The rearrangement links TRBV5-1 to TRBJ2-7; D is possibly TRBD1 or TRBD2 (5 bases each). CDR1 and CDR2 (germline): SGHRS, YFSETQ. The V end lost 0 bases, the J end lost 5 bases, and 12 bases lay between the germline ends. This CDR3 is 14 amino acids long. The CDR3 region has the DNA TGCGCCAGCAGCTTGGAGGGACCCCTCGACGAGCAGTACTTC. Its translation is CASSLEGPLDEQYF.